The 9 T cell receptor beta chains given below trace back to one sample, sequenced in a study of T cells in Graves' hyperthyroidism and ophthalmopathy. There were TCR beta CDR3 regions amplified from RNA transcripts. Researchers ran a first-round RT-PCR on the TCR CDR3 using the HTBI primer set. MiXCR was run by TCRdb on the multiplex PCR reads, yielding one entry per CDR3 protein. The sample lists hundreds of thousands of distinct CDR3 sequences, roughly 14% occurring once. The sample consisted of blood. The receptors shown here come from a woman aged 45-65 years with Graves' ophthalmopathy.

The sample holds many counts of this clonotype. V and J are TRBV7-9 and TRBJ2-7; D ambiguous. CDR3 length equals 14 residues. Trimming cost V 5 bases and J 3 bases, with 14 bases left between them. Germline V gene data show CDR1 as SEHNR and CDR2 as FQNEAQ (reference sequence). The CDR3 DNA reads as TGTGCCAGCAGCCCACCGGAATCTCTCTACGAGCAGTACTTC. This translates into CASSPPESLYEQYF.

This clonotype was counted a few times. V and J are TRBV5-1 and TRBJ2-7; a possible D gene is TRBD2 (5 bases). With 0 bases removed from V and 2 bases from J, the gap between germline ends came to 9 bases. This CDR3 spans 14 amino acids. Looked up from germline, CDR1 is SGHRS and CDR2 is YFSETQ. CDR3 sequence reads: CASSLVTGTYEQYF. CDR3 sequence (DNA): TGCGCCAGCAGCTTGGTTACCGGGACCTACGAGCAGTACTTC.

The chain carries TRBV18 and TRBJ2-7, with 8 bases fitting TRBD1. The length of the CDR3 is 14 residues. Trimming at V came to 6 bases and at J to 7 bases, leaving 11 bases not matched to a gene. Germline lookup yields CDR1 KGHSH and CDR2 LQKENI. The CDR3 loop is CASSPTAGGYEQYF. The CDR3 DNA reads TGTGCCAGCTCGCCTACTGCAGGGGGCTATGAGCAGTACTTC.

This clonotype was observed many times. CDR3 in DNA: TGTGCCAGCAGTAAGACCTACGACCGGCAACACTCCTACGAGCAGTACTTC. Amino acid sequence: CASSKTYDRQHSYEQYF. The chain links TRBV6-1 to TRBJ2-7; no clear D. V was clipped by 5 bases and J by 0 bases, with 20 bases between them. The CDR3 length is 17 residues. Germline V gene sequence: CDR1 MNHNS, CDR2 SASEGT.

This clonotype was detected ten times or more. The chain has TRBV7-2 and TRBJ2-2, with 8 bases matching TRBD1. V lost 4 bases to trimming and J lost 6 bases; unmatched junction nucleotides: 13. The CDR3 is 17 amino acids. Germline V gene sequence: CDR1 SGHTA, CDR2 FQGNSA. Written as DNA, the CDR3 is TGTGCCAGCAGCTCAATAAGGGGGACAGGACGGGCCGGGGAGCTGTTTTTT. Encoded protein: CASSSIRGTGRAGELFF. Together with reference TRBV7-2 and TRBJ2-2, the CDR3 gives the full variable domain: GAGVSQSPSNKVTEKGKDVELRCDPISGHTALYWYRQSLGQGLEFLIYFQGNSAPDKSGLPSDRFSAERTGGSVSTLTIQRTQQEDSAVYLCASSSIRGTGRAGELFFGEGSRLTVL.

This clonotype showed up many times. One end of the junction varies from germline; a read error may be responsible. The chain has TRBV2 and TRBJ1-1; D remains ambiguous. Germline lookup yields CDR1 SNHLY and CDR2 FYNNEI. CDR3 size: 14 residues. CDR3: CASREGRMNTEAFF. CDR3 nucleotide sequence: TGTGCCAGCAGGGAAGGGCGCATGAACACTGAAGCTTTCTTT.

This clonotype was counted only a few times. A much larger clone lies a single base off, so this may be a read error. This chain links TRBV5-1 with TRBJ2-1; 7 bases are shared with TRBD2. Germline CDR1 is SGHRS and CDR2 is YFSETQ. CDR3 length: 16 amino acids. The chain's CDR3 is CASSKAAGDSYDEQFF. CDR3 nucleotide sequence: TGCGCCAGCAGCAAAGCCGCGGGGGACTCCTACGATGAGCAGTTCTTC.

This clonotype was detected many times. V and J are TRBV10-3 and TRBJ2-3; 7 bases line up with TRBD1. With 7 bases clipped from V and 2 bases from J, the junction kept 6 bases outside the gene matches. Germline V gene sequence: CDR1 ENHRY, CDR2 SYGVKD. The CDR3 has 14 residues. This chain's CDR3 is CAITRDRFTDTQYF. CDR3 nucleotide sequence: TGTGCCATCACCCGGGACAGATTCACAGATACGCAGTATTTT.

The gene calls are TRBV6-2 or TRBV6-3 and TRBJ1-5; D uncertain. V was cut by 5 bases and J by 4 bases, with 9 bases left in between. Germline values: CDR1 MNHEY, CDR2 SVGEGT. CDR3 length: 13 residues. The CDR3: CASSIRPNQPQHF. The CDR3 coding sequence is TGTGCCAGCAGTATCCGACCAAATCAGCCCCAGCATTTT.